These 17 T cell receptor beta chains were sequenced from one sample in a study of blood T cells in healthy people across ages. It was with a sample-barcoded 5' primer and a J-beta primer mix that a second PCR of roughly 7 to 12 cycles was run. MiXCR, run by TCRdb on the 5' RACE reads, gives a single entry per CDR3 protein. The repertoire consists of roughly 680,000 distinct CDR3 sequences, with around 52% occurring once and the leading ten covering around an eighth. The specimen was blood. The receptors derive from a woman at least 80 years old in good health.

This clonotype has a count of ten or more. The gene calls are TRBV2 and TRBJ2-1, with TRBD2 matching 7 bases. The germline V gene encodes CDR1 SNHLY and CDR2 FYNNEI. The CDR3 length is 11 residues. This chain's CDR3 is CASGQYNEQFF. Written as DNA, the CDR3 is TGTGCTAGCGGGCAGTACAATGAGCAGTTCTTC.

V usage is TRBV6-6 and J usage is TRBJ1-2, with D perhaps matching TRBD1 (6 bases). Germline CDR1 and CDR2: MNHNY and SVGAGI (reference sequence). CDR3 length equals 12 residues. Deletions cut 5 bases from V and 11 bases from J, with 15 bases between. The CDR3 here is CASSPGDSRYTF. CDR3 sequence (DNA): TGTGCCAGCAGTCCAGGGGATAGTAGATACACCTTC.

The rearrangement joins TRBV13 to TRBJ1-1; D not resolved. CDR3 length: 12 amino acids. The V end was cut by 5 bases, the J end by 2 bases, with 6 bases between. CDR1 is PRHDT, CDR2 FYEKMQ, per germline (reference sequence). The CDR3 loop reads CASSTINTEAFF. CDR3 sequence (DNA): TGTGCCAGCAGCACTATAAACACTGAAGCTTTCTTT. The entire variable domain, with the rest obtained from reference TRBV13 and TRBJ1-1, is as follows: AAGVIQSPRHLIKEKRETATLKCYPIPRHDTVYWYQQGPGQDPQFLISFYEKMQSDKGSIPDRFSAQQFSDYHSELNMSSLELGDSALYFCASSTINTEAFFGQGTRLTVV.

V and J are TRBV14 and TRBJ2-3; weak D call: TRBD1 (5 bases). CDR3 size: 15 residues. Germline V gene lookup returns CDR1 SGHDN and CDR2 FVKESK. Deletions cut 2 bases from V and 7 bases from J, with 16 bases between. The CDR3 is CASSQFQGIHHTQYF. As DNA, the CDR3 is TGTGCCAGCAGCCAATTCCAGGGAATCCACCATACGCAGTATTTT.

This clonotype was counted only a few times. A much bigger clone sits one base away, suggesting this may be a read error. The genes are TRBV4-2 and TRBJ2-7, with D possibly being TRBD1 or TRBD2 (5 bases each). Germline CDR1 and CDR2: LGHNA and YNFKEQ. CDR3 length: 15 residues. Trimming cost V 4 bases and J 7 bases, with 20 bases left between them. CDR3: CASSRGALSYNEQYF. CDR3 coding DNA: TGTGCCAGCAGCCGAGGGGCGCTCTCCTACAATGAGCAGTACTTC.

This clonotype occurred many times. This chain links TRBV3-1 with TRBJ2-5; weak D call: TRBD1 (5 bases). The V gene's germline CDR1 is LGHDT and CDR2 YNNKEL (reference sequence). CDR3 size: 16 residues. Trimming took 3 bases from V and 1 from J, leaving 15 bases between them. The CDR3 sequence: CASSQNIGARQETQYF. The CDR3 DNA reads TGTGCCAGCAGCCAGAATATTGGGGCGCGCCAAGAGACCCAGTACTTC.

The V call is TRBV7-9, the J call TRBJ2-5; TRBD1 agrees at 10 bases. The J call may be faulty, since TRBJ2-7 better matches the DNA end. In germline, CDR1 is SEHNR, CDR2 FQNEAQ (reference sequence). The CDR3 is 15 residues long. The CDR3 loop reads CASSLQGDRGHEQYF. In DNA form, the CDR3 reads TGTGCCAGCAGCTTACAGGGGGACAGGGGCCACGAGCAGTACTTC.

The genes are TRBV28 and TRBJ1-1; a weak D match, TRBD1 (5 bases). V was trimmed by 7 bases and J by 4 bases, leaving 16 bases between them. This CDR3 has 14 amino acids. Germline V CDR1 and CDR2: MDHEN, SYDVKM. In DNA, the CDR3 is TGTGCCAGCACCCGGGGCCATCGGGGCACTGAAGCTTTCTTT. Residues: CASTRGHRGTEAFF.

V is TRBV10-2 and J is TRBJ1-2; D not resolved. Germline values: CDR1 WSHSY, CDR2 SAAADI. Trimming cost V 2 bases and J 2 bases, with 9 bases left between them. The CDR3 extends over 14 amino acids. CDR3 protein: CASSEGRANYGYTF. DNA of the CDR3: TGCGCCAGCAGTGAGGGCAGAGCAAACTATGGCTACACCTTC.

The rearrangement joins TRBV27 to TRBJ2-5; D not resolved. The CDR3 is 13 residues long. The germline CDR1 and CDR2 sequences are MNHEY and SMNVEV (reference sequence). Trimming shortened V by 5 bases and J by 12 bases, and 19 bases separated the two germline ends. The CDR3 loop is CASSGVVRGPEYF. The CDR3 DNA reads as TGTGCCAGCAGTGGTGTTGTTAGAGGTCCAGAGTACTTC.

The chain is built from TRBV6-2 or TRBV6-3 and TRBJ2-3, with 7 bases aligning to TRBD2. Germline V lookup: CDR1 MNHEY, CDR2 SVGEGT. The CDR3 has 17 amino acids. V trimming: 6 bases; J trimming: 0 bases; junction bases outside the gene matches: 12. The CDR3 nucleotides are TGTGCCAGCAGGCTTTCATCGGGAGGACGTAGCACAGATACGCAGTATTTT. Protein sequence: CASRLSSGGRSTDTQYF.

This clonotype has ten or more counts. The CDR3 DNA reads TGCGCCAGCAGTGAGCCGGGGCTCACGAATACGCAGTATTTT. Encoded protein: CASSEPGLTNTQYF. V gene TRBV10-2 combines with J gene TRBJ2-3; D is perhaps TRBD1 or TRBD2 (5 bases each). The germline V gene encodes CDR1 WSHSY and CDR2 SAAADI. The V and J ends lost 2 bases and 7 bases respectively, with 13 bases between them. This CDR3 has 14 residues.

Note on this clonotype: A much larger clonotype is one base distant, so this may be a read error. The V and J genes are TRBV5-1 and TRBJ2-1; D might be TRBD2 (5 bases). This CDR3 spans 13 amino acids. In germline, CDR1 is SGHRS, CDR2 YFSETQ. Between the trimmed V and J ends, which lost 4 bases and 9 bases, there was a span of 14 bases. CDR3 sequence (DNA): TGCGCCAGCAGCGCGGGTGAGCATGGTGAGCAGTTCTTC. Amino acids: CASSAGEHGEQFF.

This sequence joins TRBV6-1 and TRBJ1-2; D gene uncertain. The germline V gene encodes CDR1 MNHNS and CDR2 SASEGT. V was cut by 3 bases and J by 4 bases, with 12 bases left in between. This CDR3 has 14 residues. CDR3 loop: CASSERRGIYGYTF. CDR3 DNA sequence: TGTGCCAGCAGTGAGCGTCGAGGGATCTATGGCTACACCTTC.

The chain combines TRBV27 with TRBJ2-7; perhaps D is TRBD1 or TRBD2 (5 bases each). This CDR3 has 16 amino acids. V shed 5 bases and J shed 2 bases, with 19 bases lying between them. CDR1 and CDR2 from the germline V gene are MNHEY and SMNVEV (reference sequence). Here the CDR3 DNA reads TGTGCCAGCAGTGCCGGACCCGGGACGCTGACCTACGAGCAGTACTTC. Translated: CASSAGPGTLTYEQYF.

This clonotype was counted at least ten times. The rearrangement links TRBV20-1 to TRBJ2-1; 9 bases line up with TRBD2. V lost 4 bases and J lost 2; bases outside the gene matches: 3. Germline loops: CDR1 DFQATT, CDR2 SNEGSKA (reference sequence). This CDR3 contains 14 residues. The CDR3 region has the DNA TGCAGTGCTACTAGCGGGGCCCCCTACAATGAGCAGTTCTTC. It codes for CSATSGAPYNEQFF.

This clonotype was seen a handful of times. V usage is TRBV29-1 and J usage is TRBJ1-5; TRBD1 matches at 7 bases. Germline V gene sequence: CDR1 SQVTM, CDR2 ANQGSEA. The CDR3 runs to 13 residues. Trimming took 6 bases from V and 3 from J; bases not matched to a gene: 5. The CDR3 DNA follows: TGCAGCGTCAGGGACAGCCCCAATCAGCCCCAGCATTTT. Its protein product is CSVRDSPNQPQHF.